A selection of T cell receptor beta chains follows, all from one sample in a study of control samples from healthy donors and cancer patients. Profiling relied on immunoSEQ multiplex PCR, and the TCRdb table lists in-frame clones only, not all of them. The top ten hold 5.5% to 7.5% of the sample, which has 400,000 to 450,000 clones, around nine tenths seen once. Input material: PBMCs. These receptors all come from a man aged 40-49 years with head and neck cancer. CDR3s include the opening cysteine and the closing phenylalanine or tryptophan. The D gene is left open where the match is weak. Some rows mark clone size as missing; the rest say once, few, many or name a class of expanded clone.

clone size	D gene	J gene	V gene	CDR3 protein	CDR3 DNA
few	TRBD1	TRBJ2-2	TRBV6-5	CASSYGGTGPTGELFF	TGTGCCAGCAGTTACGGGGGGACAGGGCCCACCGGGGAGCTGTTTTTT
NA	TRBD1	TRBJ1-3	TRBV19	CASSSRLQGRPGNTIYF	TGTGCCAGTAGTTCCCGTTTACAGGGGAGGCCTGGAAACACCATATATTTT
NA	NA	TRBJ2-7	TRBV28	CASSLEEQYF	TGTGCCAGCAGTCTCGAGGAGCAGTACTTC
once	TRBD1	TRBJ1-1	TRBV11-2	CASSLLGQGVLEAFF	TGTGCCAGCAGCCTCTTGGGACAGGGGGTCCTTGAAGCTTTCTTT
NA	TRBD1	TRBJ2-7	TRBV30	CAWSPDRDNEQYF	TGTGCCTGGAGCCCCGACAGGGACAACGAGCAGTACTTC
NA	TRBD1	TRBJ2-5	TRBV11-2	CASSLGRQGGFQETQYF	TGTGCCAGCAGCTTAGGCAGACAGGGGGGTTTCCAAGAGACCCAGTACTTC
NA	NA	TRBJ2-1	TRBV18	CASSPASANEQFF	TGTGCCAGCTCACCAGCTAGCGCCAATGAGCAGTTCTTC
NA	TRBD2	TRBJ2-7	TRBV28	CASRPLWEGWEQYF	TGTGCCAGCAGACCTTTGTGGGAGGGCTGGGAGCAGTACTTC
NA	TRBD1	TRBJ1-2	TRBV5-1	CASSLAGQGDGYTF	TGCGCCAGCAGCTTGGCAGGACAGGGGGATGGCTACACCTTC
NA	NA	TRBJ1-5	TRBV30	CAWGGLNSNQPQHF	TGTGCCTGGGGGGGACTTAATAGCAATCAGCCCCAGCATTTT
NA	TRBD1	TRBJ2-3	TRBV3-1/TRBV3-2	CASRDRLDTQYF	TGTGCCTCCCGGGACAGACTAGATACGCAGTATTTT
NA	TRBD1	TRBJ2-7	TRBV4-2	CASSQATGGGYEQYF	TGTGCCAGCAGCCAAGCCACAGGGGGCGGGTACGAGCAGTACTTC
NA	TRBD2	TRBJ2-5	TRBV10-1	CASSESGGAWETQYF	TGCGCCAGCAGTGAGTCCGGGGGGGCCTGGGAGACCCAGTACTTC
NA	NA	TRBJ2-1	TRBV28	CASKGRESVAYNEQFF	TGTGCCAGCAAGGGTCGGGAGTCGGTCGCCTACAATGAGCAGTTCTTC
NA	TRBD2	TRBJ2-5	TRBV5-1	CASSSTSGALTQYF	TGCGCCAGCAGCTCCACTAGCGGGGCTTTGACCCAGTACTTC
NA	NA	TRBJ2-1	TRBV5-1	CASSPFPGRGGDEQFF	TGCGCCAGCAGCCCATTCCCGGGCCGTGGGGGTGATGAGCAGTTCTTC
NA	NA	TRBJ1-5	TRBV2	CASTDYSNQPQHF	TGTGCCAGCACCGACTATAGCAATCAGCCCCAGCATTTT
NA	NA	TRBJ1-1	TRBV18	CASSLMFRQEVLDEAFF	TGTGCCAGCTCACTCATGTTTCGACAGGAAGTCTTGGATGAAGCTTTCTTT
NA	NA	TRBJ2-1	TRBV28	CASSFTGPYNEQFF	TGTGCCAGCAGTTTCACGGGGCCCTACAATGAGCAGTTCTTC
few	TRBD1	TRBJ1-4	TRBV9	CASSGRDRYNEKLFF	TGTGCCAGCAGCGGCCGGGACAGATATAATGAAAAACTGTTTTTT
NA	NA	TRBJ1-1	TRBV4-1	CASSRGTLTEAFF	TGCGCCAGCTCAAGGGGGACCCTCACTGAAGCTTTCTTT
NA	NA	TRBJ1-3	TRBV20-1	CSAGAGDTIYF	TGCAGTGCCGGTGCAGGGGACACCATATATTTT
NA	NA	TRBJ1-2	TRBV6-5	CASSKAGSLYGYTF	TGTGCCAGCAGCAAAGCAGGGAGCCTCTATGGCTACACCTTC
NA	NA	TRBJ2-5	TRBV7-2	CASSRTAQETQYF	TGTGCCAGCAGCAGGACAGCTCAAGAGACCCAGTACTTC
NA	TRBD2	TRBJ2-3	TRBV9	CASSVAGLAGTDTQYF	TGTGCCAGCAGCGTAGCTGGTCTAGCGGGCACAGATACGCAGTATTTT
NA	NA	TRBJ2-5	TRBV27	CASSITPGPLGETQYF	TGTGCCAGCAGTATCACTCCGGGACCGCTGGGAGAGACCCAGTACTTC
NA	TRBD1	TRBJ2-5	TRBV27	CASSLGGTGSETQYF	TGTGCCAGCAGCCTCGGGGGGACAGGGTCGGAGACCCAGTACTTC
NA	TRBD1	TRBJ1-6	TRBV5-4	CASSLRGLSSYNSPLHF	TGTGCCAGCAGCTTGAGGGGGCTAAGCTCCTATAATTCACCCCTCCACTTT
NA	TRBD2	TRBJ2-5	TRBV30	CAWSPSRLAGLETQYF	TGTGCCTGGAGCCCAAGCAGACTAGCGGGATTGGAGACCCAGTACTTC
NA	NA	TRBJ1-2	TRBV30	CAWRRGSTNYGYTF	TGTGCCTGGAGAAGAGGGAGCACTAACTATGGCTACACCTTC